The present T cell receptor beta chain was sequenced within a study of cytotoxic CD8 clonotypes in ibrutinib-treated CLL. Study-wide results and limits: An increase in clonality occurred at ibrutinib response, followed by a return toward baseline at progression.

Sequencing used immunoSEQ multiplex PCR; TCRdb keeps in-frame clones, though not all of them. The sample lists tens of thousands of clones, nearly 50% occurring once. The CDR3 covers 16 residues. Germline values: CDR1 SSHAT, CDR2 FNYEAQ (reference sequence). In regard to this clone: Its target is unknown. The junction and the germline gene differ at one end; a read error may be behind it.

The chain employs TRBV7-7 and TRBJ2-2; TRBD1 agrees at 7 bases. The sequence was collected from a human donor with chronic lymphocytic leukemia. The starting material was PBMCs, obtained before ibrutinib treatment. The CDR3 DNA reads as TGTGCTAGCAGAAAGGGGGCGGCGACGAACACCGGGGAGCTGTTTTTT. It specifies CASRKGAATNTGELFF.